The sequence of this TCR beta chain was determined in a study of blood T cell repertoires in COVID-19. Here immunoSEQ multiplex PCR was the method, and the copy in TCRdb shows in-frame clones only, minus some. This table holds about 150,000 clones, 84% found once. The source material was PBMCs or T cells enriched from blood (not recorded which). The receptor was isolated from a woman between 45 and 65 years old who had recovered from COVID-19.

CDR3 in DNA: TGTGCCAGTCAGGGTAATGGCAATGAGCAGTTCTTC. It is translated as CASQGNGNEQFF. The chain joins TRBV19 to TRBJ2-1; weak D call: TRBD1 (5 bases). This CDR3 region has 12 residues. Germline lookup yields CDR1 LNHDA and CDR2 SQIVND (reference sequence). V lost 8 bases and J lost 6, with 11 bases in between. Combining the CDR3 with reference TRBV19 and TRBJ2-1 gives the whole variable domain DGGITQSPKYLFRKEGQNVTLSCEQNLNHDAMYWYRQDPGQGLRLIYYSQIVNDFQKGDIAEGYSVSREKKESFPLTVTSAQKNPTAFYLCASQGNGNEQFFGPGTRLTVL.